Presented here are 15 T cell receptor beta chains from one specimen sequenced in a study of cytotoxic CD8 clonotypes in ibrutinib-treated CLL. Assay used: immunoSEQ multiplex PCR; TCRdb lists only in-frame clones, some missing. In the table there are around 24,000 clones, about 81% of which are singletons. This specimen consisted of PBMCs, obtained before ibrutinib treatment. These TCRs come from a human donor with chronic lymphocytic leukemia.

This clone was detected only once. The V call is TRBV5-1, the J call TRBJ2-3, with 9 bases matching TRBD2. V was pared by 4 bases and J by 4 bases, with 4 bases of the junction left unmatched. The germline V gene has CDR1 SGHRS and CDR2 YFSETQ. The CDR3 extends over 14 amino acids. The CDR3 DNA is TGCGCCAGCAGCACTAGCGGGTTTTCAGATACGCAGTATTTT. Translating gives CASSTSGFSDTQYF.

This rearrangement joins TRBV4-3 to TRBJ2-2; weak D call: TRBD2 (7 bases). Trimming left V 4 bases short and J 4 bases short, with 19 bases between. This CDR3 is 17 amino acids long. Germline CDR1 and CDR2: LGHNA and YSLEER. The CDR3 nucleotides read TGCGCCAGCAGCCGAGGAGGGGGGGGCGCGACCACCGGGGAGCTGTTTTTT. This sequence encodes CASSRGGGGATTGELFF.

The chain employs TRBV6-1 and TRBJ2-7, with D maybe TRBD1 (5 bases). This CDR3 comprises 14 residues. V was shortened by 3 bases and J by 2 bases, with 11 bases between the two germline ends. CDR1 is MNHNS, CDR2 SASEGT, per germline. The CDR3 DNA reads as TGTGCCAGCAGTGATGAAGGGGCAACCTACGAGCAGTACTTC. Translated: CASSDEGATYEQYF.

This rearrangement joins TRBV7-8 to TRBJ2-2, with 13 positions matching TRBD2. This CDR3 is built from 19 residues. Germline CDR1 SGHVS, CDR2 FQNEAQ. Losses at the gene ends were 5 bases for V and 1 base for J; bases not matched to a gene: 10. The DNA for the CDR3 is TGTGCCAGCAGCCTCACGTTGGGACTAGCGGGATTGAACACCGGGGAGCTGTTTTTT. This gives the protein CASSLTLGLAGLNTGELFF.

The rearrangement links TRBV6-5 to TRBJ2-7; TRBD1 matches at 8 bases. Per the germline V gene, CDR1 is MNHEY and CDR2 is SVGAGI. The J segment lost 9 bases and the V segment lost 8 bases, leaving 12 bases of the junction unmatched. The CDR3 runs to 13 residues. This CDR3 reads CASHPGTGFGQYF. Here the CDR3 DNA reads TGTGCCAGCCACCCCGGGACAGGTTTCGGGCAGTACTTC.

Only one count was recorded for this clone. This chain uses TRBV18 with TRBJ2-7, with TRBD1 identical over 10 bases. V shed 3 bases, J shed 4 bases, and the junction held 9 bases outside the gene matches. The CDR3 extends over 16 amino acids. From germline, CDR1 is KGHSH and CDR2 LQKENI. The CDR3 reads CASSPGDRGRTYEQYF. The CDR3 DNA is TGTGCCAGCTCACCGGGCGACAGGGGGCGCACTTACGAGCAGTACTTC.

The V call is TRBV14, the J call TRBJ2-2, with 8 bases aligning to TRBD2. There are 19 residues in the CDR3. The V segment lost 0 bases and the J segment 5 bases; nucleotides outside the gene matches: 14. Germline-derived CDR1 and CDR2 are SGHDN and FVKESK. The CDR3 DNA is TGTGCCAGCAGCCAAGATAGAAGTACGGGAGGGCCGAGTACCGGGGAGCTGTTTTTT. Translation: CASSQDRSTGGPSTGELFF.

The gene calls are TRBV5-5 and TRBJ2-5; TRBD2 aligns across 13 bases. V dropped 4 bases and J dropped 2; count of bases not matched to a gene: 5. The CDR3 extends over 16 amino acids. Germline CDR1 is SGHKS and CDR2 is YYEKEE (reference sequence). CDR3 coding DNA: TGTGCCAGCAGCGGAACTAGCGGGAGGGTTCAAGAGACCCAGTACTTC. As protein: CASSGTSGRVQETQYF.

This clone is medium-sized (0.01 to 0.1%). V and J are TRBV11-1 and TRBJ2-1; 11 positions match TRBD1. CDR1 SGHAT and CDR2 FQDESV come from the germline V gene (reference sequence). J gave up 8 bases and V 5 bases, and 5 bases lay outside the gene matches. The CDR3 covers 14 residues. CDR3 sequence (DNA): TGTGCCAGCAGCCGCGGGACAGGGGGTCATGAGCAGTTCTTC. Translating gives CASSRGTGGHEQFF.

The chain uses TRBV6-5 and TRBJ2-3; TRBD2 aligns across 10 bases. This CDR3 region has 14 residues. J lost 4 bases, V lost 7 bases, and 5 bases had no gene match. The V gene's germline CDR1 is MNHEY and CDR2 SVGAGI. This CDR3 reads CASTGAGGPDTQYF. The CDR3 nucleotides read TGTGCCAGCACTGGAGCGGGAGGGCCAGATACGCAGTATTTT.

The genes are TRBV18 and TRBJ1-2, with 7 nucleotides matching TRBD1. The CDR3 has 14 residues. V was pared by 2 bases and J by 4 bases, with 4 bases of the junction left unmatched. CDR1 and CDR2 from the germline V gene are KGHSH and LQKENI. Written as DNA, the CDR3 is TGTGCCAGCTCACCAGGTCGGGACAGCTATGGCTACACCTTC. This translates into CASSPGRDSYGYTF.

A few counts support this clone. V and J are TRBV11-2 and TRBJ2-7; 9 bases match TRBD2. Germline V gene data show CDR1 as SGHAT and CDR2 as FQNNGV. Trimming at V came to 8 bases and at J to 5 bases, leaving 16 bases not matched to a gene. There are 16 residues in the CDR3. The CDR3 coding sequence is TGTGCCAGCCTGTATAGCGGGAGCGGTCGTGTCCACGAGCAGTACTTC. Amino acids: CASLYSGSGRVHEQYF.

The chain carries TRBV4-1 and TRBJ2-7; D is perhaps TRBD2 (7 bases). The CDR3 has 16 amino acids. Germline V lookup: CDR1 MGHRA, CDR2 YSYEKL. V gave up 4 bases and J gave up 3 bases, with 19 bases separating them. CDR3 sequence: CASSLQGGGGDYEQYF. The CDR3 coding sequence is TGCGCCAGCAGCCTCCAAGGGGGGGGAGGGGACTACGAGCAGTACTTC.

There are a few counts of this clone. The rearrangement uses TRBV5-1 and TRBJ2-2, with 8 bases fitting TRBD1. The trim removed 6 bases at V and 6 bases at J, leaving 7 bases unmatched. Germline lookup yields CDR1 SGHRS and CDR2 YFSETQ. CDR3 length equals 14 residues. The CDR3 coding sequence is TGCGCCAGCACCATTACGACAGGGGCCGGGGAGCTGTTTTTT. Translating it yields CASTITTGAGELFF.

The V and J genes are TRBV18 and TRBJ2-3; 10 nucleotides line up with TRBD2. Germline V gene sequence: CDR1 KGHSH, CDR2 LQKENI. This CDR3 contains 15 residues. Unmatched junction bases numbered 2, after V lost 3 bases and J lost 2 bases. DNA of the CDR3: TGTGCCAGCTCACCGACTAGCGGGTACACAGATACGCAGTATTTT. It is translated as CASSPTSGYTDTQYF.